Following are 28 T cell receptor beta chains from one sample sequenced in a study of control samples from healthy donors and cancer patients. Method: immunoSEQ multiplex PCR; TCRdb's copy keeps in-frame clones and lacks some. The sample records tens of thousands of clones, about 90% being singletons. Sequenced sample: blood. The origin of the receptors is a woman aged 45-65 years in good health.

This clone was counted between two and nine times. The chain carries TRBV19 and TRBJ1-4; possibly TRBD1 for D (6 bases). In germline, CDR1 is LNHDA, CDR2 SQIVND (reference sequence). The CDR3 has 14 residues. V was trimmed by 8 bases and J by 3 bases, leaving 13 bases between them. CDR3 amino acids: CASGTGASNEKLFF. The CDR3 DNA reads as TGTGCCAGTGGAACGGGGGCCTCTAATGAAAAACTGTTTTTT.

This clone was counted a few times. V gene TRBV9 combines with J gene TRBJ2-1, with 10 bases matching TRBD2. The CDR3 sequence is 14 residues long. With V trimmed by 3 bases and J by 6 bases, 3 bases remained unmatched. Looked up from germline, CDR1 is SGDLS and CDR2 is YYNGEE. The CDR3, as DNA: TGTGCCAGCAGCGCCCGACTAGCGGGCAATGAGCAGTTCTTC. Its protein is CASSARLAGNEQFF. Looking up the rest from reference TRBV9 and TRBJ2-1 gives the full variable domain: DSGVTQTPKHLITATGQRVTLRCSPRSGDLSVYWYQQSLDQGLQFLIQYYNGEERAKGNILERFSAQQFPDLHSELNLSSLELGDSALYFCASSARLAGNEQFFGPGTRLTVL.

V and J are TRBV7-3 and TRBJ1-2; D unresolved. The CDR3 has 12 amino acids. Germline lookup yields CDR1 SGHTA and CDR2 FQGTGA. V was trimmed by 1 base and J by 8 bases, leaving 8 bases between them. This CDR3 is CASSLMGYGYTF. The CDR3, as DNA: TGTGCCAGCAGCTTAATGGGGTACGGCTACACCTTC.

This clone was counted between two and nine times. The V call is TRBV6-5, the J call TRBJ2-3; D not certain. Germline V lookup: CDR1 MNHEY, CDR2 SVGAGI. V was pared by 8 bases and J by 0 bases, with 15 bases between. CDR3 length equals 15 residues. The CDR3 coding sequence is TGTGCCAGCTCCGGACGGACGACTAGCACAGATACGCAGTATTTT. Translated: CASSGRTTSTDTQYF.

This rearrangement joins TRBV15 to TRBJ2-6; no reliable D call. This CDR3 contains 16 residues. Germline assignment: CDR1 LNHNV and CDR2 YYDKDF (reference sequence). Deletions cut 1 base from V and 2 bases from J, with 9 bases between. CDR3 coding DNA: TGTGCCACCAGCAGAGGTCGAGGAACTGGGGCCAACGTCCTGACTTTC. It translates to CATSRGRGTGANVLTF.

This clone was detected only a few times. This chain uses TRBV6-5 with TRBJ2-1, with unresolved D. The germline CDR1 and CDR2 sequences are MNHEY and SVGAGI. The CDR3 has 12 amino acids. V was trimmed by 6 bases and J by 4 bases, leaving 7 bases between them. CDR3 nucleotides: TGTGCCAGCAGCTCTCAATACAATGAGCAGTTCTTC. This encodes CASSSQYNEQFF.

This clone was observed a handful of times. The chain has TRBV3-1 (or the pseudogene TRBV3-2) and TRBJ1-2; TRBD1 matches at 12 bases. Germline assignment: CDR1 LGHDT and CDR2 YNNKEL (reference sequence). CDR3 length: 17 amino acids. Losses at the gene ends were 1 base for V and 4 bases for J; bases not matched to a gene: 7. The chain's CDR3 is CASSQVGTGGFSYGYTF. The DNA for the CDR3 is TGTGCCAGCAGCCAAGTCGGGACAGGGGGCTTTAGCTATGGCTACACCTTC.

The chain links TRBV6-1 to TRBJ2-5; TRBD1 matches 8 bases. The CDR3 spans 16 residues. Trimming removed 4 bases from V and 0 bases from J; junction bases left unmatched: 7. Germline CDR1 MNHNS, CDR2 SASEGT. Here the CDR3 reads CASSGTSGQDQETQYF. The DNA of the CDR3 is TGTGCCAGCAGTGGGACATCGGGACAGGACCAAGAGACCCAGTACTTC.

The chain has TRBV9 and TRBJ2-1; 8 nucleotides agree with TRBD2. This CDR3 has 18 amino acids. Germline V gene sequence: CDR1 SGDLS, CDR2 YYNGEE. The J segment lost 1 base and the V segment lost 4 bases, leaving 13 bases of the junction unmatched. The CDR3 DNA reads TGTGCCAGCAGCCCACCGAGAGGTAGCGGGAAATCCTACAATGAGCAGTTCTTC. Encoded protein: CASSPPRGSGKSYNEQFF.

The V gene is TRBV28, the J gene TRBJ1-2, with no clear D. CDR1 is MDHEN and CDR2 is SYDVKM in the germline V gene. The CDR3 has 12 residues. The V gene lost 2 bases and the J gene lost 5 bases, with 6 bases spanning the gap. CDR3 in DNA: TGTGCCAGCAGTTTAGCAGCATATGGCTACACCTTC. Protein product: CASSLAAYGYTF.

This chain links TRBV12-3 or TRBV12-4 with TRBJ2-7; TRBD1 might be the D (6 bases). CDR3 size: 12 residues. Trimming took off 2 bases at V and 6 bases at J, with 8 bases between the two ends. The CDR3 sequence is CASSLQGLEQYF. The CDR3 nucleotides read TGTGCCAGCAGTTTACAGGGGCTCGAGCAGTACTTC.

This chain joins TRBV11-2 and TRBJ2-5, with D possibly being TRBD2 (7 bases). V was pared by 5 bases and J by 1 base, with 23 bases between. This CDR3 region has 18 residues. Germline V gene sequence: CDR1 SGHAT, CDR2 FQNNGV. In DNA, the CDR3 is TGTGCCAGCAGCCAGGGGACTGTAGCGGGCGCCATCCAAGAGACCCAGTACTTC. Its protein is CASSQGTVAGAIQETQYF.

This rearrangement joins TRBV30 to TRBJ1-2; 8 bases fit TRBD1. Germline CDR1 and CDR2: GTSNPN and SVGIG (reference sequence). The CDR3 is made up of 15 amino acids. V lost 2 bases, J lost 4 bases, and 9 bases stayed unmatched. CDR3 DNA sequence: TGTGCCTGGAGTAAAACCACAGGGGGGAGCTATGGCTACACCTTC. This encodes CAWSKTTGGSYGYTF.

CDR3 in DNA: TGTGCCAGCAGTTTATCGGGACAGGGGGGCTATGGCTACACCTTC. Protein sequence: CASSLSGQGGYGYTF. The chain combines TRBV27 with TRBJ1-2; 11 nucleotides line up with TRBD1. The CDR3 loop spans 15 amino acids. The V gene's germline CDR1 is MNHEY and CDR2 SMNVEV (reference sequence). The J segment lost 4 bases and the V segment lost 0 bases, leaving 1 base of the junction unmatched.

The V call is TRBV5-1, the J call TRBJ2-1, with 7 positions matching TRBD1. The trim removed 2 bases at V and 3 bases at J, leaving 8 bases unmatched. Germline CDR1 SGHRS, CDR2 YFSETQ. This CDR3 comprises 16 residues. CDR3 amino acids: CASSLRRTGDYNEQFF. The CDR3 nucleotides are TGCGCCAGCAGCTTACGACGTACAGGGGACTACAATGAGCAGTTCTTC.

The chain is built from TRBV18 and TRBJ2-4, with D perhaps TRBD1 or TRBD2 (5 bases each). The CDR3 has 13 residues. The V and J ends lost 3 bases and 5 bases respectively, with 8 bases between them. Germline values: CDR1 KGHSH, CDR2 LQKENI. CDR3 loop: CASSPPGQNIQYF. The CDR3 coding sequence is TGTGCCAGCTCACCTCCGGGGCAAAACATTCAGTACTTC.

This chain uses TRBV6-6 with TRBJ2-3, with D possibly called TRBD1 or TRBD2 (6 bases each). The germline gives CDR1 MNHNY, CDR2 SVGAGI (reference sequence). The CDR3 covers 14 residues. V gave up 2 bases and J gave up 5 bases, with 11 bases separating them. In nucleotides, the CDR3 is TGTGCCAGCAGTTACGGGGGGCTTCAAGATACGCAGTATTTT. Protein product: CASSYGGLQDTQYF.

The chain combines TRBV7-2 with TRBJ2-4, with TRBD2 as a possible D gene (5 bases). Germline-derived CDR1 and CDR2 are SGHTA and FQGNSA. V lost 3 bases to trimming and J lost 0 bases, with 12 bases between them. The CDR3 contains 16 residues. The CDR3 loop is CASSFIGDLAKNIQYF. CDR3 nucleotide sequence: TGTGCCAGCAGCTTTATCGGGGATCTAGCCAAAAACATTCAGTACTTC. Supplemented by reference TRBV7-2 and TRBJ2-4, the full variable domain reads GAGVSQSPSNKVTEKGKDVELRCDPISGHTALYWYRQSLGQGLEFLIYFQGNSAPDKSGLPSDRFSAERTGGSVSTLTIQRTQQEDSAVYLCASSFIGDLAKNIQYFGAGTRLSVL.

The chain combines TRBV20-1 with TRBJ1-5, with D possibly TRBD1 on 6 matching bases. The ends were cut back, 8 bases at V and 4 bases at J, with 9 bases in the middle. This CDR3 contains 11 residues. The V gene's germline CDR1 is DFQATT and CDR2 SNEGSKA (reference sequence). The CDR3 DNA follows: TGCAGTCTAGGGGGGAATCAGCCCCAGCATTTT. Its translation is CSLGGNQPQHF.

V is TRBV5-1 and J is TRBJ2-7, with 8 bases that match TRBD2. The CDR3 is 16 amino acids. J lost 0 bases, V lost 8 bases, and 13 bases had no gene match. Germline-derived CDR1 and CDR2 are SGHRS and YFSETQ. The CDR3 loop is CARTPAGTRSSYEQYF. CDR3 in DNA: TGCGCCAGGACCCCAGCCGGGACTAGGAGCTCCTACGAGCAGTACTTC.

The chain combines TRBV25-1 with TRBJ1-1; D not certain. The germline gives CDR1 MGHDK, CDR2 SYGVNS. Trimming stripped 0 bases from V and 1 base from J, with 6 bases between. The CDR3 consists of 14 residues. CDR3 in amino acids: CASSEYSTNTEAFF. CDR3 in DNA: TGTGCCAGCAGTGAATACAGTACGAACACTGAAGCTTTCTTT. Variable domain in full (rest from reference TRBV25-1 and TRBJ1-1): EADIYQTPRYLVIGTGKKITLECSQTMGHDKMYWYQQDPGMELHLIHYSYGVNSTEKGDLSSESTVSRIRTEHFPLTLESARPSHTSQYLCASSEYSTNTEAFFGQGTRLTVV.

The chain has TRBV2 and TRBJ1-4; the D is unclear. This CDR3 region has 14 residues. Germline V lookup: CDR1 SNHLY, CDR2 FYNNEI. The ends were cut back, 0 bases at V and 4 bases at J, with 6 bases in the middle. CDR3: CASSEAGFNEKLFF. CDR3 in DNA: TGTGCCAGCAGTGAAGCAGGTTTTAATGAAAAACTGTTTTTT.

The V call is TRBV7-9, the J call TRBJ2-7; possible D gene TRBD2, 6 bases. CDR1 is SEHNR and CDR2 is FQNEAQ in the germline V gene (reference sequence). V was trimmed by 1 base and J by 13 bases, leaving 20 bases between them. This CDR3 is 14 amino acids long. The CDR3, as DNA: TGTGCCAGCAGCTTAGATATAGTTCGGGAGAGGCTTTACTTC. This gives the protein CASSLDIVRERLYF.

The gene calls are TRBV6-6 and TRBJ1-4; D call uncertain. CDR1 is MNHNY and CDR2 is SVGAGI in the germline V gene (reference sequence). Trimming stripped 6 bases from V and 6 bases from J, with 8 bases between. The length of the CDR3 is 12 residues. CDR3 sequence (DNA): TGTGCCAGCAGCCCGCTAGATGAAAAACTGTTTTTT. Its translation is CASSPLDEKLFF.

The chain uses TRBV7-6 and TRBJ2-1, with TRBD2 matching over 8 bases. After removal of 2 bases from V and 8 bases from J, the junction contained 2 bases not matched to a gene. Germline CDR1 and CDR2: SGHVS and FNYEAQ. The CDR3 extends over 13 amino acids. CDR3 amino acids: CASSLTSGDEQFF. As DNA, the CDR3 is TGTGCCAGCAGCTTAACTAGCGGCGATGAGCAGTTCTTC.

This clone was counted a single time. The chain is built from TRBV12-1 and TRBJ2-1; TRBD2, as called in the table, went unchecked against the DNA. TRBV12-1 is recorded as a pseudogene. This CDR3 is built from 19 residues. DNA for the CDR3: TGTGCCAGCAGCTTTGTGGGGGTAGCGGGAGGATTCTCCTACAATGAGCAGTTCTTC. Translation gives CASSFVGVAGGFSYNEQFF.

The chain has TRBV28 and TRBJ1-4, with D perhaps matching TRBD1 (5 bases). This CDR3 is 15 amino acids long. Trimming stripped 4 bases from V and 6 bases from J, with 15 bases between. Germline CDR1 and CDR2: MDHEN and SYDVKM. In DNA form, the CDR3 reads TGTGCCAGCAGTTCGCAAGGGGCGGCGGATGAAAAACTGTTTTTT. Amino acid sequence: CASSSQGAADEKLFF. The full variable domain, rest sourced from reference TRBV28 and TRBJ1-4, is DVKVTQSSRYLVKRTGEKVFLECVQDMDHENMFWYRQDPGLGLRLIYFSYDVKMKEKGDIPEGYSVSREKKERFSLILESASTNQTSMYLCASSSQGAADEKLFFGSGTQLSVL.

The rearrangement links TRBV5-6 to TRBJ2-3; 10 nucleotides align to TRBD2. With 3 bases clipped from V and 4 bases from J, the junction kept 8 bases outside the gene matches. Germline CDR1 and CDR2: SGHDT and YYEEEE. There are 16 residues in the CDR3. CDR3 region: CASSSLAGERADTQYF. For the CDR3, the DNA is TGTGCCAGCAGCTCCCTAGCGGGAGAACGGGCAGATACGCAGTATTTT.